The T cell receptor (beta chain) under discussion was sequenced for a study of T cell responses to AZD1222 COVID-19 vaccine. Profiling relied on immunoSEQ multiplex PCR, and the TCRdb table lists in-frame clones only, not all of them. Of about 92,000 clones in the sample, approximately 90% are singletons; the top ten hold over 20%. Trimming stripped 4 bases from V and 9 bases from J, with 14 bases between. Germline assignment: CDR1 SGHRS and CDR2 YFSETQ. This CDR3 is built from 14 residues. Only one count was recorded for this clone. The clonotype was recovered from an adult in good health. The genes are TRBV5-1 and TRBJ1-6; D gene uncertain. Sequencing used peripheral blood, obtained on day 0 of AZD1222 vaccination. In DNA form, the CDR3 reads TGCGCCAGCAGCCCGGACGGTGTTAGTTCACCCCTCCACTTT. The encoded protein is CASSPDGVSSPLHF.